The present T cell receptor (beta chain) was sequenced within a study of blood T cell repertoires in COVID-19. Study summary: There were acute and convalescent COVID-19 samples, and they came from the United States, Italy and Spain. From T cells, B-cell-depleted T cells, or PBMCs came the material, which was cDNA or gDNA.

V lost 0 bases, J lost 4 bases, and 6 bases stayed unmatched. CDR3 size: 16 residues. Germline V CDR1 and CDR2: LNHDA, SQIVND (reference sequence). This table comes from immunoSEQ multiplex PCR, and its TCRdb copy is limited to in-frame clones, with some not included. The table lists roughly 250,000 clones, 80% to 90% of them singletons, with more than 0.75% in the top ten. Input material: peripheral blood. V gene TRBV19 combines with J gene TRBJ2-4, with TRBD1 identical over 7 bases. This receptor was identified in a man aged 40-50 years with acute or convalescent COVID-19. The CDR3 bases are TGTGCCAGTAGTATAGAGGTAGGGGGCGGAAAAAACATTCAGTACTTC. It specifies CASSIEVGGGKNIQYF.